The source of this TCR beta chain is a study of blood T cell repertoires in COVID-19. Study overall: Donors in the United States, Italy and Spain gave samples during acute or convalescent COVID-19. PBMCs, B-cell-depleted T cells, or T cells provided the cDNA or gDNA that made up the material.

Patients at the Seattle site were enrolled during active infection and followed longitudinally. Original data processing: Amplification with reference gene primers provided the estimates of nucleated cell counts. Repertoires were generated with immunoSEQ multiplex PCR, while TCRdb's copy carries only in-frame clones and drops some. V, J and clone size reflect that table, while D and trimming were determined from the DNA. Of 65,000 to 85,000 clones in the sample, roughly 90% were seen once. The germline V and J ends were trimmed by 2 bases and 7 bases, with 15 bases remaining between them. The CDR3 loop spans 15 amino acids. Germline loops: CDR1 SGDLS, CDR2 YYNGEE.

The receptor's source is an elderly man with COVID-19, enrolled during active disease. Sequences were obtained from peripheral blood. The chain uses TRBV9 and TRBJ2-2; tentatively, D is TRBD2 (6 bases). CDR3 amino acids: CASSVFAGRDGELFF. For the CDR3, the DNA is TGTGCCAGCAGCGTCTTCGCGGGGCGCGACGGGGAGCTGTTTTTT.